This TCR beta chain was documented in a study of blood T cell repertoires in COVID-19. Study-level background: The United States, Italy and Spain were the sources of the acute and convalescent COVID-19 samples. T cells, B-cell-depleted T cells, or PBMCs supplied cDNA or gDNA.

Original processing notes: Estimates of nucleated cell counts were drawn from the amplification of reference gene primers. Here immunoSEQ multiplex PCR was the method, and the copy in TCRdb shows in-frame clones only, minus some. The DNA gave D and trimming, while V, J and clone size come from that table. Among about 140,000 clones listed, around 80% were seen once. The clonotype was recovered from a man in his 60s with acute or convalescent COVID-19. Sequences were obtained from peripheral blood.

CDR3 sequence: CASSTSTDTQYF. CDR3 DNA: TGTGCCAGCAGTACTAGCACAGATACGCAGTATTTT. The gene calls are TRBV12-3 or TRBV12-4 and TRBJ2-3, with D unclear. The CDR3 is 12 residues long. The V end lost 5 bases, the J end lost 0 bases, and 3 bases lay between the germline ends.